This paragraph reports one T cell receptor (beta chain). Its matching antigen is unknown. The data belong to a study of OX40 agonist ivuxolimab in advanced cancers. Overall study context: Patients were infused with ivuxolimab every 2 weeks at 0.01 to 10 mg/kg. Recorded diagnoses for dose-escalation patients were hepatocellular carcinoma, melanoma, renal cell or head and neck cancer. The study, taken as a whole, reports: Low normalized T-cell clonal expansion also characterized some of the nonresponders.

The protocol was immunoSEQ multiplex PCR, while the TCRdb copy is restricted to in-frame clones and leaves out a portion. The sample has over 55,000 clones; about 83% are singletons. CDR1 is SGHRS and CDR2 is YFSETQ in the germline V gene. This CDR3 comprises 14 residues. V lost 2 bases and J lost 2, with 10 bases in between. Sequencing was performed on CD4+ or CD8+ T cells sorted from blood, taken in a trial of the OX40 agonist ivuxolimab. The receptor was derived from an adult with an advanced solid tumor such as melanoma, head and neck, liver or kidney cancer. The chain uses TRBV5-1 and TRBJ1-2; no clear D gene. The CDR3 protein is CASSFSDQNYGYTF. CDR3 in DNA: TGCGCCAGCAGCTTCTCGGATCAGAACTATGGCTACACCTTC.